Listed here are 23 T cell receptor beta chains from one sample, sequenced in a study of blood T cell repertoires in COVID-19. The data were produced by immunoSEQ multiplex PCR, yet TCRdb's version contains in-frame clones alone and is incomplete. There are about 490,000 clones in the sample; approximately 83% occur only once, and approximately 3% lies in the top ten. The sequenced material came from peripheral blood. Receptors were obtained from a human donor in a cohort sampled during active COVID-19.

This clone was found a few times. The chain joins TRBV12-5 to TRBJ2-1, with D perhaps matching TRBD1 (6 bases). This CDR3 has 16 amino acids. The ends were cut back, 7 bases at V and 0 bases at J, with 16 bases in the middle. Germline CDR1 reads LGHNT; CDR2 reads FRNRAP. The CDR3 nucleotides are TGTGCTAGTGCCTTACAGGGTTTCAGCTCCTACAATGAGCAGTTCTTC. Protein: CASALQGFSSYNEQFF.

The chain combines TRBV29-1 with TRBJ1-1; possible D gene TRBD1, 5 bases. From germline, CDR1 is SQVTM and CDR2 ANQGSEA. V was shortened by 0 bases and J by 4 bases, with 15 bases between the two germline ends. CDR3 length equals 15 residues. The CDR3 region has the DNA TGCAGCGTTGAAGATCGAAGGGGCGTAGGCACTGAAGCTTTCTTT. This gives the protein CSVEDRRGVGTEAFF.

CDR3 region: CASSREGTGGDYGYTF. The CDR3 nucleotides read TGCGCCAGCAGCCGGGAGGGGACAGGGGGCGACTATGGCTACACCTTC. The V and J genes are TRBV5-1 and TRBJ1-2; 12 bases map to TRBD1. V lost 4 bases to trimming and J lost 3 bases; unmatched junction nucleotides: 7. The CDR3 is 16 amino acids. Germline V gives CDR1 SGHRS, CDR2 YFSETQ.

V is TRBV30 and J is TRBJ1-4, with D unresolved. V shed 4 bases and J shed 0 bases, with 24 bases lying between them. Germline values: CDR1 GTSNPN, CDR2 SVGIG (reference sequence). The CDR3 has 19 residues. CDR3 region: CAWNPSPGRWGATNEKLFF. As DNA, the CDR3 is TGTGCCTGGAACCCCTCCCCGGGGAGGTGGGGTGCAACTAATGAAAAACTGTTTTTT.

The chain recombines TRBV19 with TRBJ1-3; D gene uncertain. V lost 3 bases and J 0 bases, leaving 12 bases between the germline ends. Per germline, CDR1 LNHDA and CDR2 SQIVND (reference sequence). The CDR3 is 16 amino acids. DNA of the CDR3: TGTGCCAGTAGTATGCTAGCTCCTCTCTCTGGAAACACCATATATTTT. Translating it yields CASSMLAPLSGNTIYF.

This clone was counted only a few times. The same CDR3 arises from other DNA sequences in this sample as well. DNA of the CDR3: TGTGCCAGCAGCTTAGGATTAGCGGTCAATGAGCAGTTCTTC. Translated, it gives CASSLGLAVNEQFF. The chain couples TRBV7-3 to TRBJ2-1, with D perhaps TRBD2 (6 bases). The CDR3 is 14 residues long. Trimming took off 2 bases at V and 6 bases at J, with 11 bases between the two ends. The germline V gene has CDR1 SGHTA and CDR2 FQGTGA.

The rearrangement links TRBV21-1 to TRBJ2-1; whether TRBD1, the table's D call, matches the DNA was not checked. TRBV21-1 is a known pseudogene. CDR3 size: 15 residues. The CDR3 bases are TGTGCCAGCAGCAATGGGGCTAGACCGTATGGGGAGCAGTTCTTC. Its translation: CASSNGARPYGEQFF.

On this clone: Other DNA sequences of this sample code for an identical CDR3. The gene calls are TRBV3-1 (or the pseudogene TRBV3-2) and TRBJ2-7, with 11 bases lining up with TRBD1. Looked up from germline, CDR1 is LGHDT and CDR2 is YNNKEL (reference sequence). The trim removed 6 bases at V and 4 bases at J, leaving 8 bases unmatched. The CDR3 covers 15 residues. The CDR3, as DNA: TGTGCCAGCAGTCGAGGGACAGGGGGTGGTTACGAGCAGTACTTC. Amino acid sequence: CASSRGTGGGYEQYF.

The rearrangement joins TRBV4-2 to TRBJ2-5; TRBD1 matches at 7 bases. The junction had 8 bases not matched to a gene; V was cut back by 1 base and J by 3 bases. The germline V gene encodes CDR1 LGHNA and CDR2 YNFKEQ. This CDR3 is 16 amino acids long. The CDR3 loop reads CASSQGARDSKETQYF. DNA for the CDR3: TGTGCCAGCAGCCAAGGAGCCCGGGACAGTAAAGAGACCCAGTACTTC.

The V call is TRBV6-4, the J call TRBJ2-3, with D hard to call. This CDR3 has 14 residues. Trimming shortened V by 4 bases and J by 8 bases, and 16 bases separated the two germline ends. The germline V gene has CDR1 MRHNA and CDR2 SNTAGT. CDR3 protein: CASSVVPTSGTQYF. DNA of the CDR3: TGTGCCAGCAGTGTAGTACCAACTTCGGGTACGCAGTATTTT.

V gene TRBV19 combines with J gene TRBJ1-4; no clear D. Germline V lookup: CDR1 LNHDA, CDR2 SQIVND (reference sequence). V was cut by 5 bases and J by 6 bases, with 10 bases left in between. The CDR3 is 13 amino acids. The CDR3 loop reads CASSFVGDEKLFF. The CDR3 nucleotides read TGTGCCAGTAGTTTTGTGGGAGATGAAAAACTGTTTTTT.

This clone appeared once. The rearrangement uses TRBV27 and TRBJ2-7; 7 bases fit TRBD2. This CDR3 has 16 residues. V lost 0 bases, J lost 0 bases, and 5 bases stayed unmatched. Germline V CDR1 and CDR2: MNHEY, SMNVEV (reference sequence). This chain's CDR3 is CASSLSGGGISYEQYF. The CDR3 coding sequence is TGTGCCAGCAGTTTATCGGGGGGAGGGATCTCCTACGAGCAGTACTTC.

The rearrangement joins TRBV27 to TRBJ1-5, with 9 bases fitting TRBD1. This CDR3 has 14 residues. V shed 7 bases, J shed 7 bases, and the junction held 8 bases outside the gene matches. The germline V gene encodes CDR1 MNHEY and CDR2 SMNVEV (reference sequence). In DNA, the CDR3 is TGTGCCAGCACCCCGGGACAGGGAATACAGCCCCAGCATTTT. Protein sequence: CASTPGQGIQPQHF.

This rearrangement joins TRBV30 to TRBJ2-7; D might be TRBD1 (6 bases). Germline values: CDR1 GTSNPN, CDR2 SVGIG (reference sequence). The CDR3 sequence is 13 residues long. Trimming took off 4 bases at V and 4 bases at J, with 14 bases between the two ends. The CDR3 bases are TGTGCCTGGACATCACAGGGATTATACGAGCAGTACTTC. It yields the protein CAWTSQGLYEQYF.

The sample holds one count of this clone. The CDR3 loop is CAISERPGQQYGYTF. The CDR3 DNA reads TGTGCCATCAGTGAGAGGCCGGGACAGCAGTATGGCTACACCTTC. The chain recombines TRBV10-3 with TRBJ1-2; 7 bases fit TRBD1. Per germline, CDR1 ENHRY and CDR2 SYGVKD. CDR3 length equals 15 residues. With 2 bases clipped from V and 5 bases from J, the junction kept 8 bases outside the gene matches.

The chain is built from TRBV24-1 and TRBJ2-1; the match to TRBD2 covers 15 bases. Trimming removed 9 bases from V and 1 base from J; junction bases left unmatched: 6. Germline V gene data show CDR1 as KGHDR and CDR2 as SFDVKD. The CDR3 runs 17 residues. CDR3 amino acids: CATWGLAGGCSYNEQFF. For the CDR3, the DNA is TGTGCCACCTGGGGACTAGCGGGAGGATGTTCCTACAATGAGCAGTTCTTC.

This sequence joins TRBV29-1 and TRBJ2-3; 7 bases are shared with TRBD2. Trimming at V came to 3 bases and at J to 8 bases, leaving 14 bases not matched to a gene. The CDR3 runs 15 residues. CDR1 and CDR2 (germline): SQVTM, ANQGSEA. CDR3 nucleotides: TGCAGCGTTGAGGGGGGGGACGCTATAATGGGTACGCAGTATTTT. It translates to CSVEGGDAIMGTQYF.

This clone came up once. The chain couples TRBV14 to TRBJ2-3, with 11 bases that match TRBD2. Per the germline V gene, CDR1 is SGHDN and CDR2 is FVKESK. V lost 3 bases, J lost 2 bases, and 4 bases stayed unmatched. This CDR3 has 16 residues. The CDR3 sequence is CASSHRLAGYTDTQYF. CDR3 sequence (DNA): TGTGCCAGCAGCCACCGACTAGCGGGATACACAGATACGCAGTATTTT. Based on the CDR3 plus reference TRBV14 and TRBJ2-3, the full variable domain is EAGVTQFPSHSVIEKGQTVTLRCDPISGHDNLYWYRRVMGKEIKFLLHFVKESKQDESGMPNNRFLAERTGGTYSTLKVQPAELEDSGVYFCASSHRLAGYTDTQYFGPGTRLTVL.

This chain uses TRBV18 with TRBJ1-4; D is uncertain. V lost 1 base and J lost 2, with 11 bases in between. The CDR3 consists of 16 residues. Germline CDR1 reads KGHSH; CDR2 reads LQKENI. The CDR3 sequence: CASSPLGPATNEKLFF. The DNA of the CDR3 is TGTGCCAGCTCACCACTGGGCCCGGCGACTAATGAAAAACTGTTTTTT. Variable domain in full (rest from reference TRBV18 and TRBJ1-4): NAGVMQNPRHLVRRRGQEARLRCSPMKGHSHVYWYRQLPEEGLKFMVYLQKENIIDESGMPKERFSAEFPKEGPSILRIQQVVRGDSAAYFCASSPLGPATNEKLFFGSGTQLSVL.

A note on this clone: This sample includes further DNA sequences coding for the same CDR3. The CDR3 nucleotides read TGTGCCAGCAGACAGGGACCCTACGAGCAGTACTTC. Translated: CASRQGPYEQYF. The chain carries TRBV2 and TRBJ2-7; D possibly corresponds to TRBD1 (6 bases). The CDR3 has 12 residues. Germline values: CDR1 SNHLY, CDR2 FYNNEI. Between the trimmed V and J ends, which lost 6 bases and 2 bases, there was a span of 8 bases. Using reference TRBV2 and TRBJ2-7 for the parts outside the CDR3, the full variable domain is EPEVTQTPSHQVTQMGQEVILRCVPISNHLYFYWYRQILGQKVEFLVSFYNNEISEKSEIFDDQFSVERPDGSNFTLKIRSTKLEDSAMYFCASRQGPYEQYFGPGTRLTVT.

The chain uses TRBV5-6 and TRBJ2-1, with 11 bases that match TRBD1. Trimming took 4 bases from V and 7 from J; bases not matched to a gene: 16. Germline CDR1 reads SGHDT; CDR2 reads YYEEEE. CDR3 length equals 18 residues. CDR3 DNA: TGTGCCAGCAGCCGTAGAAGATCCGGACAGGGGGCATTAAATGAGCAGTTCTTC. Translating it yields CASSRRRSGQGALNEQFF.

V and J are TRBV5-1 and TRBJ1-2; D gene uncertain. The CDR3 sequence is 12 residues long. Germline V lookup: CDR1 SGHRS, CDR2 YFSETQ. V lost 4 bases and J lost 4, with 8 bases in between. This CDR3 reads CASSPRFYGYTF. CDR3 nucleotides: TGCGCCAGCAGCCCGCGATTCTATGGCTACACCTTC.

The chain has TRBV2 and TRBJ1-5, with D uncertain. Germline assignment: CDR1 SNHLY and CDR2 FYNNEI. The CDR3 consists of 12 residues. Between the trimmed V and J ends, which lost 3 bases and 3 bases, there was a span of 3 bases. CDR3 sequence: CASSDNNQPQHF. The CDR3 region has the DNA TGTGCCAGCAGTGACAACAATCAGCCCCAGCATTTT.